This T cell receptor beta chain came from a study of cytomegalovirus exposure and HLA in healthy donors. The PCR employed 60 Vbeta primers together with 13 Jbeta primers. TCRdb keeps only in-frame clones here, not all; method: immunoSEQ multiplex PCR. The sample contains some 190,000 clones, about four fifths of which appear only once. Study-wide findings and caveats: With later analysis, a missense DCLRE1C variant became linked to TCR beta V- and J-gene trimming. Per a prior analysis, the majority of TCR beta V segments were productive roughly 90% or roughly 30% of the time. For most TCR sequences rarity was the rule, although some public TCRs occurred in many donors.

Germline assignment: CDR1 MNHNY and CDR2 SVGAGI (reference sequence). V lost 2 bases to trimming and J lost 4 bases, with 8 bases between them. The CDR3 totals 13 residues. Concerning this clone itself: Its target is not known.

The chain joins TRBV6-6 to TRBJ1-1; D is possibly TRBD1 (5 bases). The sequence came from a woman between 40 and 50 years old in good health and CMV-seronegative. The sample comprised PBMCs. The CDR3 reads CASSYRGSTEAFF. CDR3 coding DNA: TGTGCCAGCAGTTACAGGGGAAGCACTGAAGCTTTCTTT.